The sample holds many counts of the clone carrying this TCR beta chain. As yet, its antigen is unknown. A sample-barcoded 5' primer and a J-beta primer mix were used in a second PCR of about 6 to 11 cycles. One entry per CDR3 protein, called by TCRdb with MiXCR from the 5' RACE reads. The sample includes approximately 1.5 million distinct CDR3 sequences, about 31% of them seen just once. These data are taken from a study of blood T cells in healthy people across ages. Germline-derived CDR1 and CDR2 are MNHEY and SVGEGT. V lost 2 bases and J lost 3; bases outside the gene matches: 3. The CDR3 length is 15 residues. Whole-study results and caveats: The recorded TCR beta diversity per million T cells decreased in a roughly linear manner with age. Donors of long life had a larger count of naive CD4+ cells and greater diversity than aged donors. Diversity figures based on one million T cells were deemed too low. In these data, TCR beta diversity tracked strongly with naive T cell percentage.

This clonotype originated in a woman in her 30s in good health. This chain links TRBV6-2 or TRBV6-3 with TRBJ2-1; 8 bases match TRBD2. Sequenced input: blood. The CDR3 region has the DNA TGTGCCAGCAGTTACGCGGGGGGAGGCTACAATGAGCAGTTCTTC. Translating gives CASSYAGGGYNEQFF.